The entry below gives a single T cell receptor beta chain sequence along with its context. What it binds is unknown. The data belong to a study of CD8+ T cells in alopecia areata. Study observations and caveats: Patients showed less clear TCR sequence sharing than mice, possibly partly because of HLA diversity.

TCR sequencing used cDNA made by reverse transcription of extracted RNA. Only in-frame clones appear in the TCRdb table, and some are missing; sequencing was by immunoSEQ multiplex PCR. The sample has about 150,000 clones; 45% to 55% are singletons. This CDR3 comprises 13 residues. The trim removed 3 bases at V and 5 bases at J, leaving 3 bases unmatched. Germline CDR1 reads SGHDT; CDR2 reads YYEEEE. This clonotype was obtained from a human donor with alopecia areata. The chain links TRBV5-6 to TRBJ2-7; 9 positions agree with TRBD1. The material sequenced was CD8+ T cells sorted from blood, taken at week 0. CDR3 in amino acids: CASSWGTGNEQYF. DNA for the CDR3: TGTGCCAGCAGCTGGGGGACAGGGAACGAGCAGTACTTC.